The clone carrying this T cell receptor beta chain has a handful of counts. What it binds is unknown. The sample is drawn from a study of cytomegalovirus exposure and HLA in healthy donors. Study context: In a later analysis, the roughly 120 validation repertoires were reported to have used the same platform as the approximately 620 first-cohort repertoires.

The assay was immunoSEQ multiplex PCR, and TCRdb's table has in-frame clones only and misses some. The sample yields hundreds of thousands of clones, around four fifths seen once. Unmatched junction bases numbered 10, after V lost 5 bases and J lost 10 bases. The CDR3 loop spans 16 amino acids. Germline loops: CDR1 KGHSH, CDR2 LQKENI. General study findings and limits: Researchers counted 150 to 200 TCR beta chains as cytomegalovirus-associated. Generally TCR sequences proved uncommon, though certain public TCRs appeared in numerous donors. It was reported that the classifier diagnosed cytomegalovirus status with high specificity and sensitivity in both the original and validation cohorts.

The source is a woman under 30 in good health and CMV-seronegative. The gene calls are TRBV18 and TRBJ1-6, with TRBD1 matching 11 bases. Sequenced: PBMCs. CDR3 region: CASSSVRTGGESPLHF. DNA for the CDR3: TGTGCCAGCTCATCAGTCCGGACAGGGGGCGAATCACCCCTCCACTTT.